This TCR beta chain is from a study of CD8 T cells in ankylosing spondylitis. Broader study findings: In ankylosing spondylitis blood, a motif of seven to nine highly homologous TCR beta variants appeared characteristic. The study looked at matched synovial fluid samples from ankylosing spondylitis patients. Disease-linked clones were reported to be significantly enriched there.

The CDR3 loop spans 14 amino acids. V shed 5 bases, J shed 4 bases, and the junction held 6 bases outside the gene matches. On this clonotype: The target antigen is unknown.

In TCRdb, the 5' RACE reads were re-called with MiXCR into one record per CDR3 protein. Of about 340,000 distinct CDR3 sequences in the sample, roughly 14% were seen once. Sequencing was done on a sample of blood, either unsorted or a sorted T cell fraction (not recorded which). This sequence was found in a male donor with ankylosing spondylitis or in good health (not recorded which). The gene calls are TRBV12-3 or TRBV12-4 and TRBJ2-3; 7 bases align to TRBD1. CDR3 nucleotides: TGTGCCAGCAGTCCCGGGACAGAGGCAGATACGCAGTATTTT. The encoded protein is CASSPGTEADTQYF.